Shown below are 17 T cell receptor beta chains from a single sample sequenced in a study of T-cell memory formation after mild COVID-19. TCRdb reprocessed the 5' RACE reads with MiXCR, giving one entry per CDR3 protein. This sample has some 97,000 distinct CDR3 sequences, with over 8.5% found just once. The sequencing sample was made of PBMCs or a T cell subset sorted from them (not recorded which). The receptors come from a man between 18 and 35 years old who had mild COVID-19 (a few samples of this study predate the infection). Cell type and time point are not known.

This clonotype has only a few counts. J is TRBJ1-2 and V is TRBV20-1; 7 bases map to TRBD1. CDR3 length: 16 residues. V lost 1 base and J lost 4; bases outside the gene matches: 12. From germline, CDR1 is DFQATT and CDR2 SNEGSKA (reference sequence). The CDR3 reads CSARVGTEVPGYGYTF. CDR3 DNA sequence: TGCAGTGCTAGAGTTGGGACAGAGGTCCCCGGCTATGGCTACACCTTC.

The CDR3 DNA reads TGCGCCAGCAGCCCCACGAGGGAATGGTACACTGAAGCTTTCTTT. Its translation: CASSPTREWYTEAFF. The chain links TRBV4-1 to TRBJ1-1; no firm D call. This CDR3 has 15 residues. Per the germline V gene, CDR1 is MGHRA and CDR2 is YSYEKL. The germline V and J ends were trimmed by 4 bases and 3 bases, with 15 bases remaining between them.

The chain couples TRBV5-5 to TRBJ1-1; D not resolved. V gave up 5 bases and J gave up 0 bases, with 8 bases separating them. The CDR3 runs to 13 residues. The germline CDR1 and CDR2 sequences are SGHKS and YYEKEE (reference sequence). CDR3 residues: CASRINLNTEAFF. The CDR3 region has the DNA TGTGCCAGCAGGATCAATCTGAACACTGAAGCTTTCTTT. The full variable domain, rest sourced from reference TRBV5-5 and TRBJ1-1, is DAGVTQSPTHLIKTRGQQVTLRCSPISGHKSVSWYQQVLGQGPQFIFQYYEKEERGRGNFPDRFSARQFPNYSSELNVNALLLGDSALYLCASRINLNTEAFFGQGTRLTVV.

This clonotype occurred a few times. The chain is built from TRBV20-1 and TRBJ1-5, with 9 positions matching TRBD1. The CDR3 sequence is 13 residues long. The V segment lost 5 bases and the J segment 6 bases; nucleotides outside the gene matches: 5. Per germline, CDR1 DFQATT and CDR2 SNEGSKA (reference sequence). The CDR3 sequence is CSARDREAQPQHF. In nucleotides, the CDR3 is TGCAGTGCTCGGGACAGGGAGGCTCAGCCCCAGCATTTT.

In this sample, this clonotype turned up many times. J is TRBJ2-5 and V is TRBV10-3; the match to TRBD2 covers 7 bases. In germline, CDR1 is ENHRY, CDR2 SYGVKD. The CDR3 spans 13 residues. Trimming at V came to 6 bases and at J to 3 bases, leaving 4 bases not matched to a gene. Written as DNA, the CDR3 is TGTGCCATCAGATGGGAGGGAAAAGAGACCCAGTACTTC. It encodes CAIRWEGKETQYF.

This clonotype showed up many times. The chain is built from TRBV7-3 and TRBJ2-1; 10 bases are a match to TRBD2. The V gene end was trimmed by 5 bases and the J gene end by 4 bases; junction bases not matched to a gene: 2. The CDR3 length is 14 residues. Germline CDR1 reads SGHTA; CDR2 reads FQGTGA. Written as DNA, the CDR3 is TGTGCCAGCAGCGCTAGCGGGGGTTACAATGAGCAGTTCTTC. As protein: CASSASGGYNEQFF.

This clonotype has just a few counts. V gene TRBV19 combines with J gene TRBJ1-6, with 10 bases identical to TRBD1. The J segment lost 7 bases and the V segment lost 4 bases, leaving 4 bases of the junction unmatched. CDR3 length: 15 residues. Germline CDR1 and CDR2: LNHDA and SQIVND (reference sequence). The CDR3 coding sequence is TGTGCCAGTAGTACCCAGGGACAGGGGAATTCACCCCTCCACTTT. Its protein is CASSTQGQGNSPLHF.

This chain joins TRBV10-2 and TRBJ2-3, with TRBD1 as a possible D gene (6 bases). The CDR3 consists of 15 residues. CDR1 WSHSY and CDR2 SAAADI come from the germline V gene. V lost 6 bases and J lost 0, with 13 bases in between. CDR3 sequence (DNA): TGCGCCAGCAGAAACGGACAGAGGAGCACAGATACGCAGTATTTT. This codes for CASRNGQRSTDTQYF.

V gene TRBV9 combines with J gene TRBJ1-3; D is ambiguous. Germline CDR1 reads SGDLS; CDR2 reads YYNGEE. V was clipped by 3 bases and J by 0 bases, with 7 bases between them. CDR3 size: 14 residues. CDR3 DNA: TGTGCCAGCAGCGATGAGTTCTCTGGAAACACCATATATTTT. Amino acids: CASSDEFSGNTIYF. The entire variable domain, with the rest obtained from reference TRBV9 and TRBJ1-3, is as follows: DSGVTQTPKHLITATGQRVTLRCSPRSGDLSVYWYQQSLDQGLQFLIQYYNGEERAKGNILERFSAQQFPDLHSELNLSSLELGDSALYFCASSDEFSGNTIYFGEGSWLTVV.

The CDR3 nucleotides read TGTGCCAGCATACTCGGCGGTGAGCAGTTCTTC. It encodes CASILGGEQFF. V and J are TRBV12-3 or TRBV12-4 and TRBJ2-1; the D is unclear. V shed 7 bases and J shed 9 bases, with 10 bases lying between them. CDR3 length: 11 residues.

The chain links TRBV12-3 or TRBV12-4 to TRBJ2-7; D may correspond to TRBD1 or TRBD2 (5 bases each). The CDR3 covers 14 residues. V gave up 6 bases and J gave up 3 bases, with 15 bases separating them. DNA of the CDR3: TGTGCCAGCAGCCAGGGACCCGAATTCTACGAGCAGTACGTC. As protein: CASSQGPEFYEQYV.

In this sample, this clonotype turned up a few times. This chain links TRBV28 with TRBJ2-5; perhaps TRBD1 as D (6 bases). V lost 5 bases to trimming and J lost 5 bases, with 15 bases between them. The CDR3 covers 14 residues. Germline CDR1 reads MDHEN; CDR2 reads SYDVKM. CDR3: CASSRPGDEETQYF. In nucleotides, the CDR3 is TGTGCCAGCAGTCGCCCAGGGGATGAGGAGACCCAGTACTTC.

The chain combines TRBV19 with TRBJ2-7; D remains unclear. CDR3 length: 13 residues. Germline CDR1 LNHDA, CDR2 SQIVND (reference sequence). Trimming removed 10 bases at V and 3 bases at J, with 16 bases between. The CDR3 DNA follows: TGTGCCACCCAAGACACCAACGGCTACGAGCAGTACTTC. The encoded protein is CATQDTNGYEQYF.

The V and J genes are TRBV7-6 and TRBJ2-5; the D is unclear. Trimming stripped 7 bases from V and 0 bases from J, with 9 bases between. Germline CDR1 and CDR2: SGHVS and FNYEAQ. The CDR3 contains 13 residues. CDR3 DNA: TGTGCCAGCACATACAGTTACCAAGAGACCCAGTACTTC. As protein: CASTYSYQETQYF.

The CDR3 reads CASSTGQGSNQPQHF. In DNA, the CDR3 is TGCGCCAGCAGCACGGGACAGGGTAGCAATCAGCCCCAGCATTTT. This chain uses TRBV5-1 with TRBJ1-5; 9 nucleotides agree with TRBD1. V was pared by 4 bases and J by 0 bases, with 2 bases of the junction left unmatched. The V gene's germline CDR1 is SGHRS and CDR2 YFSETQ. This CDR3 contains 15 residues.

This clonotype was found a few times. This chain joins TRBV6-5 and TRBJ1-2, with D unclear. V was trimmed by 7 bases and J by 0 bases, leaving 9 bases between them. The CDR3 spans 13 residues. Germline values: CDR1 MNHEY, CDR2 SVGAGI. The CDR3 nucleotides are TGTGCCAGCACATTTTCGGCTAACTATGGCTACACCTTC. This translates into CASTFSANYGYTF.

This clonotype turned up a few times. The rearrangement uses TRBV28 and TRBJ2-1; 10 nucleotides agree with TRBD1. V dropped 5 bases and J dropped 2; count of bases not matched to a gene: 6. In germline, CDR1 is MDHEN, CDR2 SYDVKM. This CDR3 region has 16 residues. This CDR3 reads CASSPTGTGAYNEQFF. The CDR3 bases are TGTGCCAGCAGTCCCACCGGGACAGGGGCCTACAATGAGCAGTTCTTC.